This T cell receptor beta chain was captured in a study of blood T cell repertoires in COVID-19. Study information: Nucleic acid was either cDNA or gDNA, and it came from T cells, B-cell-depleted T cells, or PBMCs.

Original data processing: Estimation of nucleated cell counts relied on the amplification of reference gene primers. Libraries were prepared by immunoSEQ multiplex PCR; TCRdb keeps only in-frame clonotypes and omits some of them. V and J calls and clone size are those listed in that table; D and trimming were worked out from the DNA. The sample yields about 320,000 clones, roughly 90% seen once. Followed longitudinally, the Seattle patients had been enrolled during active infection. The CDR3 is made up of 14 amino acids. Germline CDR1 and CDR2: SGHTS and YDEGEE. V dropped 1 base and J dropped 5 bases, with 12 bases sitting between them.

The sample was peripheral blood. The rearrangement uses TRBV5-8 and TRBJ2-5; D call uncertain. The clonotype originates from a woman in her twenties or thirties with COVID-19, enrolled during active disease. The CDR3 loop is CASSLIDLEETQYF. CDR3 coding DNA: TGTGCCAGCAGCTTGATCGACTTGGAGGAGACCCAGTACTTC.